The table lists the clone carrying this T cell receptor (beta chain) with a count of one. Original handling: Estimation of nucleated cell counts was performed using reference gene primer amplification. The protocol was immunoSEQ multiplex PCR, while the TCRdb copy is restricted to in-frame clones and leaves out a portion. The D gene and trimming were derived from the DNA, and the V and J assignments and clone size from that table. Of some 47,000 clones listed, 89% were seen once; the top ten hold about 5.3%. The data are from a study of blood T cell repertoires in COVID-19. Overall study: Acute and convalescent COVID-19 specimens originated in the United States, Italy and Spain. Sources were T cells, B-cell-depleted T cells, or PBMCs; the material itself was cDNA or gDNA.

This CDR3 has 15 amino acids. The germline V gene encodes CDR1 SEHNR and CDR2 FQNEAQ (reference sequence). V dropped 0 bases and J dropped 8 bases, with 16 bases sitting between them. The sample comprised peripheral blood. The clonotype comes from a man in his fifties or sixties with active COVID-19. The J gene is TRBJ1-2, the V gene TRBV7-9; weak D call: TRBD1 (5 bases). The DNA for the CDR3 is TGTGCCAGCAGCTTAGCGACAGCTAAACCCTCGGGCTACACCTTC. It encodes CASSLATAKPSGYTF.